One sample yielded the 18 T cell receptor beta chains listed below, sequenced in a study of blood T cell repertoires in COVID-19 (dated by TCRdb to 2018 to 2021). The library was produced with the immunoSEQ multiplex PCR assay. The table was pulled from immuneACCESS by TCRdb, which kept in-frame rearrangements only. Such tables lose some clones; where checked, under half of the loss comes from unresolved V genes, and the rest has no known cause. The sample table shows 200,000 to 250,000 clones, and 80% to 90% are seen once. The biggest ten clones account for roughly 14% of the sample. Specimen: PBMCs or T cells enriched from blood (not recorded which). These receptors all stem from a woman in her fifties or sixties with acute COVID-19.

The CDR3 bases are TGTGCCAGCAGTCGCCGAGCCGGGACAGGCGTCGGAAACACCATATATTTT. Protein: CASSRRAGTGVGNTIYF. The gene calls are TRBV28 and TRBJ1-3, with 8 bases fitting TRBD1. The CDR3 is 17 residues long. Germline values: CDR1 MDHEN, CDR2 SYDVKM. V was pared by 5 bases and J by 4 bases, with 13 bases of the junction left unmatched. Based on the CDR3 plus reference TRBV28 and TRBJ1-3, the full variable domain is DVKVTQSSRYLVKRTGEKVFLECVQDMDHENMFWYRQDPGLGLRLIYFSYDVKMKEKGDIPEGYSVSREKKERFSLILESASTNQTSMYLCASSRRAGTGVGNTIYFGEGSWLTVV.

The chain carries TRBV15 and TRBJ1-2; possibly TRBD1 for D (6 bases). Trimming took off 0 bases at V and 4 bases at J, with 9 bases between the two ends. Germline V lookup: CDR1 LNHNV, CDR2 YYDKDF (reference sequence). The CDR3 contains 14 residues. This CDR3 reads CATSRDGQFYGYTF. Written as DNA, the CDR3 is TGTGCCACCAGCAGAGATGGACAGTTCTATGGCTACACCTTC.

The rearrangement joins TRBV19 to TRBJ2-1, with 7 bases matching TRBD2. The CDR3 sequence is 14 residues long. Germline CDR1 reads LNHDA; CDR2 reads SQIVND (reference sequence). J lost 4 bases, V lost 4 bases, and 4 bases had no gene match. CDR3 loop: CASSSGGLYNEQFF. CDR3 DNA: TGTGCCAGTAGTAGCGGGGGTCTTTACAATGAGCAGTTCTTC.

This clone was picked up one time. This CDR3 is CASSVAEGALGNTIYF. The CDR3 DNA reads TGTGCCAGCAGCGTAGCAGAGGGGGCGCTTGGAAACACCATATATTTT. This rearrangement joins TRBV9 to TRBJ1-3; TRBD1 matches at 7 bases. This CDR3 contains 16 residues. V was pared by 0 bases and J by 3 bases, with 6 bases of the junction left unmatched. Germline V gene data show CDR1 as SGDLS and CDR2 as YYNGEE. The variable domain in full, completed from reference TRBV9 and TRBJ1-3, reads DSGVTQTPKHLITATGQRVTLRCSPRSGDLSVYWYQQSLDQGLQFLIQYYNGEERAKGNILERFSAQQFPDLHSELNLSSLELGDSALYFCASSVAEGALGNTIYFGEGSWLTVV.

CDR3 sequence: CASSEYRSGGYTF. CDR3 bases: TGTGCCAGCAGTGAATATCGGTCGGGGGGCTACACCTTC. The chain uses TRBV25-1 and TRBJ1-2; D gene unclear. The V gene's germline CDR1 is MGHDK and CDR2 SYGVNS. The CDR3 covers 13 residues. V lost 0 bases and J 8 bases, leaving 10 bases between the germline ends.

A few counts support this clone. This rearrangement joins TRBV28 to TRBJ1-3; possible D gene TRBD1, 5 bases. This CDR3 region has 15 residues. Germline CDR1 is MDHEN and CDR2 is SYDVKM. V lost 5 bases and J 4 bases, leaving 15 bases between the germline ends. The CDR3 is CASSNRGGAGNTIYF. CDR3 sequence (DNA): TGTGCCAGCAGTAACCGTGGCGGGGCAGGAAACACCATATATTTT. The full variable domain, rest sourced from reference TRBV28 and TRBJ1-3, is DVKVTQSSRYLVKRTGEKVFLECVQDMDHENMFWYRQDPGLGLRLIYFSYDVKMKEKGDIPEGYSVSREKKERFSLILESASTNQTSMYLCASSNRGGAGNTIYFGEGSWLTVV.

This chain links TRBV13 with TRBJ2-4; D unresolved. Trimming pared 1 base from V and 4 bases from J, leaving 11 bases between. There are 15 residues in the CDR3. The germline V gene has CDR1 PRHDT and CDR2 FYEKMQ (reference sequence). CDR3: CASSLEIGAKNIQYF. As DNA, the CDR3 is TGTGCCAGCAGCTTAGAGATAGGAGCGAAAAACATTCAGTACTTC.

This sequence joins TRBV5-1 and TRBJ1-5; 7 bases map to TRBD1. The germline V gene encodes CDR1 SGHRS and CDR2 YFSETQ. This CDR3 has 16 residues. Trimming removed 1 base from V and 3 bases from J; junction bases left unmatched: 7. The CDR3 protein is CASSLTGQADNQPQHF. The DNA for the CDR3 is TGCGCCAGCAGCTTGACCGGACAGGCGGACAATCAGCCCCAGCATTTT.

The chain uses TRBV5-1 and TRBJ1-5, with TRBD1 matching 7 bases. Trimming took 0 bases from V and 3 from J; bases not matched to a gene: 3. This CDR3 has 15 residues. In germline, CDR1 is SGHRS, CDR2 YFSETQ. In DNA, the CDR3 is TGCGCCAGCAGCTTGGCGGGACAGTTCAATCAGCCCCAGCATTTT. Translated: CASSLAGQFNQPQHF. Together with reference TRBV5-1 and TRBJ1-5, the CDR3 gives the full variable domain: KAGVTQTPRYLIKTRGQQVTLSCSPISGHRSVSWYQQTPGQGLQFLFEYFSETQRNKGNFPGRFSGRQFSNSRSEMNVSTLELGDSALYLCASSLAGQFNQPQHFGDGTRLSIL.

This chain links TRBV19 with TRBJ2-5; TRBD1 is a possible D gene (6 bases). In germline, CDR1 is LNHDA, CDR2 SQIVND (reference sequence). V gave up 10 bases and J gave up 5 bases, with 20 bases separating them. The CDR3 extends over 14 amino acids. The CDR3: CATKAPGATETQYF. The CDR3 bases are TGTGCCACCAAAGCGCCAGGGGCTACGGAGACCCAGTACTTC.

V usage is TRBV5-1 and J usage is TRBJ2-3; D gene uncertain. V shed 0 bases and J shed 3 bases, with 5 bases lying between them. The CDR3 has 13 residues. The germline V gene has CDR1 SGHRS and CDR2 YFSETQ. CDR3 sequence: CASSLVMTDTQYF. The CDR3 DNA reads as TGCGCCAGCAGCTTGGTAATGACAGATACGCAGTATTTT.

The J gene is TRBJ2-3, the V gene TRBV6-5; TRBD1 matches 10 bases. This CDR3 is built from 14 residues. The ends lost 5 bases at V and 4 bases at J; junction bases unmatched: 3. CDR1 and CDR2 from the germline V gene are MNHEY and SVGAGI. CDR3 coding DNA: TGTGCCAGCAGTAAGGACAGGGGGTCAGATACGCAGTATTTT. This encodes CASSKDRGSDTQYF.

In DNA, the CDR3 is TGTGCCAGCAGTTACCCCCAGGGGAGCTTCCGCGAGCAGTACTTC. Translating it yields CASSYPQGSFREQYF. The chain recombines TRBV6-2 or TRBV6-3 with TRBJ2-7, with D maybe TRBD1 (6 bases). The V and J ends lost 2 bases and 6 bases respectively, with 17 bases between them. CDR3 length equals 15 residues. CDR1 is MNHEY and CDR2 is SVGEGT in the germline V gene.

This rearrangement joins TRBV20-1 to TRBJ2-7; D is unclear. The CDR3 totals 13 residues. Trimming removed 3 bases at V and 0 bases at J, with 9 bases between. Germline V gene lookup returns CDR1 DFQATT and CDR2 SNEGSKA (reference sequence). The chain's CDR3 is CSASGQASYEQYF. In DNA, the CDR3 is TGCAGTGCTAGTGGTCAGGCCTCCTACGAGCAGTACTTC.

The chain has TRBV4-1 and TRBJ2-7; weak D call: TRBD2 (5 bases). This CDR3 has 13 residues. Germline assignment: CDR1 MGHRA and CDR2 YSYEKL. The V and J ends lost 5 bases and 2 bases respectively, with 10 bases between them. The CDR3 nucleotides read TGCGCCAGCAGCTTCGTGGGAGCCTACGAGCAGTACTTC. Encoded protein: CASSFVGAYEQYF.

The rearrangement uses TRBV6-5 and TRBJ1-6, with D possibly TRBD1 on 6 matching bases. Per the germline V gene, CDR1 is MNHEY and CDR2 is SVGAGI. V gave up 6 bases and J gave up 4 bases, with 13 bases separating them. This CDR3 region has 15 residues. Here the CDR3 DNA reads TGTGCCAGCAGGGAGACAAGGGGGTATAATTCACCCCTCCACTTT. This translates into CASRETRGYNSPLHF.

The rearrangement links TRBV7-2 to TRBJ1-2, with D tentatively TRBD1 (5 bases). This CDR3 is built from 14 residues. The V end lost 2 bases, the J end lost 8 bases, and 15 bases lay between the germline ends. Germline V gene data show CDR1 as SGHTA and CDR2 as FQGNSA. The CDR3 coding sequence is TGTGCCAGCAGCTTACAGGGCTCGTCGGTAGGCTACACCTTC. Encoded protein: CASSLQGSSVGYTF.

This clone turned up a few times. The chain combines TRBV28 with TRBJ1-2, with D possibly matching TRBD1 (5 bases). The CDR3 loop spans 17 amino acids. Germline V gene lookup returns CDR1 MDHEN and CDR2 SYDVKM. Trimming left V 5 bases short and J 1 base short, with 20 bases between. Here the CDR3 reads CASSRQGLVLVNYGYTF. The CDR3 nucleotides are TGTGCCAGCAGTAGGCAGGGACTTGTTTTGGTTAACTATGGCTACACCTTC.